This T cell receptor beta chain is from a study of breast tumors, draining lymph nodes, adjacent tissues. Overall study findings and caveats: Findings are consistent with lymph node origin and intratumoral expansion of most tumor T cells. Data only fit, rather than demonstrated, lymph node origin of most tumor T cells. Tumor repertoires ranked between lymph nodes and nontumor tissue in diversity, with V and J gene preferences. Luminal-like breast cancer showed significantly higher tumor–nontumor repertoire similarity than basal-like.

Axillary draining lymph nodes of breast cancer patients supplied the node samples. TCRdb re-called the multiplex PCR reads through MiXCR, storing one row per CDR3 protein. The sample records roughly 110,000 distinct CDR3 sequences, around 30% being singletons. Germline loops: CDR1 MNHNY, CDR2 SVGAGI (reference sequence). This CDR3 is built from 14 residues. The V end was cut by 3 bases, the J end by 4 bases, with 11 bases between. This clonotype was seen many times. Antigen specificity is unknown. The sequencing input was axillary lymph node tissue. The sequence was obtained from a female donor with breast cancer. Some clones in this sample may be carry-over from other donors' samples. The rearrangement links TRBV6-6 to TRBJ2-3; D possibly corresponds to TRBD2 (5 bases). The CDR3 here is CASSYDFGADTQYF. In DNA form, the CDR3 reads TGTGCCAGCAGTTATGATTTCGGGGCAGATACGCAGTATTTT.